Presented here are 29 T cell receptor beta chains from one specimen sequenced in a study of coeliac disease. TCRdb keeps only in-frame clones here, not all; method: immunoSEQ multiplex PCR. The repertoire holds roughly 7,000 clones, with less than 65% as singletons. The specimen sequenced was lamina propria lymphocytes from the gut. The receptor set was obtained from a woman aged 55-70 years with active celiac disease.

The chain is built from TRBV6-5 and TRBJ2-7, with D tentatively TRBD1 (6 bases). Trimming removed 6 bases from V and 4 bases from J, with 16 bases in between. The CDR3 runs to 14 residues. The germline gives CDR1 MNHEY, CDR2 SVGAGI. Here the CDR3 DNA reads TGTGCCAGCAGGGGGGCTTTAGCGAGGTACGAGCAGTACTTC. This codes for CASRGALARYEQYF.

The chain uses TRBV5-1 and TRBJ2-3; tentatively, D is TRBD2 (6 bases). The germline V and J ends were trimmed by 1 base and 2 bases, with 14 bases remaining between them. From germline, CDR1 is SGHRS and CDR2 YFSETQ. The CDR3 is made up of 16 amino acids. CDR3 amino acids: CASSLWGPGDTDTQYF. DNA for the CDR3: TGCGCCAGCAGCTTGTGGGGACCGGGGGACACAGATACGCAGTATTTT.

This chain links TRBV7-9 with TRBJ1-2, with a weak D call TRBD1 (6 bases). CDR3 length: 15 residues. Germline CDR1 SEHNR, CDR2 FQNEAQ (reference sequence). With 2 bases removed from V and 4 bases from J, the gap between germline ends came to 14 bases. CDR3 nucleotide sequence: TGTGCCAGCAGCTTAAGCAGGGGCTGGTCCTATGGCTACACCTTC. Translation gives CASSLSRGWSYGYTF.

The CDR3 reads CASSREGTNTGELFF. CDR3 nucleotide sequence: TGTGCCAGCTCCCGTGAGGGTACGAACACCGGGGAGCTGTTTTTT. This chain connects TRBV18 to TRBJ2-2, with D perhaps matching TRBD2 (5 bases). Trimming left V 6 bases short and J 0 bases short, with 11 bases between. This CDR3 is built from 15 residues. Germline lookup yields CDR1 KGHSH and CDR2 LQKENI.

This clone was counted only a few times. The chain uses TRBV2 and TRBJ1-1, with D unclear. This CDR3 comprises 15 residues. With 1 base removed from V and 10 bases from J, the gap between germline ends came to 19 bases. CDR1 and CDR2 (germline): SNHLY, FYNNEI. CDR3 sequence: CASSEGRLPVLVAFF. Here the CDR3 DNA reads TGTGCCAGCAGTGAAGGCAGGTTGCCGGTACTGGTAGCTTTCTTT.

The chain recombines TRBV28 with TRBJ1-2; 9 bases agree with TRBD1. The CDR3 extends over 16 amino acids. Trimming took 1 base from V and 7 from J; bases not matched to a gene: 10. The germline gives CDR1 MDHEN, CDR2 SYDVKM. The DNA of the CDR3 is TGTGCCAGCAGTTTATCCCCCCTTACAGGGGGCGGTGGCTACACCTTC. Translated, it gives CASSLSPLTGGGGYTF.

This sequence joins TRBV5-1 and TRBJ2-7; 8 bases are shared with TRBD2. CDR1 and CDR2 (germline): SGHRS, YFSETQ. CDR3 length equals 15 residues. V gave up 2 bases and J gave up 2 bases; unmatched junction bases: 6. The CDR3 protein is CASSFELAGTYEQYF. The CDR3 DNA reads TGCGCCAGCAGCTTTGAGCTAGCGGGCACCTACGAGCAGTACTTC.

The chain uses TRBV7-2 and TRBJ2-3; perhaps TRBD1 as D (6 bases). Trimming shortened V by 1 base and J by 6 bases, and 14 bases separated the two germline ends. The CDR3 is 15 amino acids. The germline gives CDR1 SGHTA, CDR2 FQGNSA. The CDR3 nucleotides are TGTGCCAGCAGCTTAGACCCCAGGGGTTCCGATACGCAGTATTTT. It codes for CASSLDPRGSDTQYF.

A single count supports this clone. This chain connects TRBV28 to TRBJ2-5, with D uncertain. There are 12 residues in the CDR3. V gave up 5 bases and J gave up 3 bases, with 7 bases separating them. CDR1 is MDHEN and CDR2 is SYDVKM in the germline V gene. CDR3 protein: CASSPLEETQYF. Written as DNA, the CDR3 is TGTGCCAGCAGTCCCCTAGAAGAGACCCAGTACTTC.

This clone was observed a handful of times. The chain couples TRBV7-3 to TRBJ2-3; 7 bases are a match to TRBD2. With 1 base clipped from V and 4 bases from J, the junction kept 17 bases outside the gene matches. This CDR3 has 19 amino acids. Germline loops: CDR1 SGHTA, CDR2 FQGTGA. CDR3 DNA sequence: TGTGCCAGCAGCTTAATTCCGTTCGCTACGGGGGGTTCGTCAGATACGCAGTATTTT. Translated, it gives CASSLIPFATGGSSDTQYF.

This chain connects TRBV7-2 to TRBJ2-1; D call uncertain. This CDR3 has 14 amino acids. CDR1 and CDR2 (germline): SGHTA, FQGNSA. Trimming removed 4 bases from V and 13 bases from J, with 20 bases in between. CDR3 DNA: TGTGCCAGCAGCTCACACCCTCAGTCGGGTACCCAGTTCTTC. This sequence encodes CASSSHPQSGTQFF.

This clone is judged medium-sized. The chain carries TRBV4-1 and TRBJ1-4, with a possible D match to TRBD1 (6 bases). Between the trimmed V and J ends, which lost 2 bases and 10 bases, there was a span of 11 bases. The CDR3 is made up of 13 amino acids. Germline values: CDR1 MGHRA, CDR2 YSYEKL. DNA of the CDR3: TGCGCCAGCAGCCAAACAGGGTCTAGAAAACTGTTTTTT. Encoded protein: CASSQTGSRKLFF.

This chain joins TRBV4-1 and TRBJ1-2; the D is unclear. CDR3 length: 13 amino acids. Germline V gene lookup returns CDR1 MGHRA and CDR2 YSYEKL. V shed 0 bases and J shed 4 bases, with 6 bases lying between them. CDR3 sequence (DNA): TGCGCCAGCAGCCAAGATCCCAGCTATGGCTACACCTTC. Translation: CASSQDPSYGYTF.

V usage is TRBV7-2 and J usage is TRBJ2-7; D is uncertain. CDR1 is SGHTA, CDR2 FQGNSA, per germline. V lost 4 bases, J lost 3 bases, and 7 bases lay in between. The CDR3 sequence is 12 residues long. The CDR3 loop is CASSSLGYEQYF. DNA of the CDR3: TGTGCCAGCAGCTCCCTAGGCTACGAGCAGTACTTC.

The chain links TRBV7-2 to TRBJ2-3, with D possibly matching TRBD2 (6 bases). Germline-derived CDR1 and CDR2 are SGHTA and FQGNSA. The V end was cut by 5 bases, the J end by 4 bases, with 16 bases between. The CDR3 length is 15 residues. This CDR3 is CASSGGSSSADTQYF. DNA of the CDR3: TGTGCCAGCAGCGGGGGGAGTAGTAGTGCAGATACGCAGTATTTT.

This clone was found once. V and J are TRBV7-8 and TRBJ2-2; D unresolved. Trimming left V 2 bases short and J 2 bases short, with 9 bases between. Per germline, CDR1 SGHVS and CDR2 FQNEAQ. This CDR3 has 15 residues. CDR3 in amino acids: CASSLRWYNTGELFF. The CDR3 nucleotides read TGTGCCAGCAGCTTACGGTGGTACAACACCGGGGAGCTGTTTTTT. The whole variable domain, remainder taken from reference TRBV7-8 and TRBJ2-2, is GAGVSQSPRYKVAKRGQDVALRCDPISGHVSLFWYQQALGQGPEFLTYFQNEAQLDKSGLPSDRFFAERPEGSVSTLKIQRTQQEDSAVYLCASSLRWYNTGELFFGEGSRLTVL.

This clone rates as medium-sized. V and J are TRBV5-1 and TRBJ1-2; 7 bases match TRBD1. The CDR3 spans 13 residues. CDR1 SGHRS and CDR2 YFSETQ come from the germline V gene. J lost 2 bases, V lost 3 bases, and 1 base had no gene match. This CDR3 is CASSSTGNYGYTF. Here the CDR3 DNA reads TGCGCCAGCAGCTCGACAGGGAACTATGGCTACACCTTC.

By its share, this clone is medium-sized (0.01 to 0.1%). The chain employs TRBV28 and TRBJ2-7; 9 bases map to TRBD2. This CDR3 comprises 14 residues. V lost 6 bases, J lost 2 bases, and 5 bases stayed unmatched. Germline V lookup: CDR1 MDHEN, CDR2 SYDVKM. The DNA of the CDR3 is TGTGCCAGCAGGCCCAGCGGGGGGACCTACGAGCAGTACTTC. Translated: CASRPSGGTYEQYF.

The V call is TRBV18, the J call TRBJ1-2, with 7 nucleotides matching TRBD1. V dropped 6 bases and J dropped 0; count of bases not matched to a gene: 4. Germline V gene lookup returns CDR1 KGHSH and CDR2 LQKENI. CDR3 size: 14 residues. CDR3 region: CASSQDRANYGYTF. For the CDR3, the DNA is TGTGCCAGCTCTCAAGACAGGGCTAACTATGGCTACACCTTC.

J is TRBJ2-1 and V is TRBV5-6; 10 bases fit TRBD1. Germline V gene data show CDR1 as SGHDT and CDR2 as YYEEEE. Trimming at V came to 2 bases and at J to 7 bases, leaving 9 bases not matched to a gene. The CDR3 has 16 residues. CDR3 amino acids: CASSFGTGDFGNEQFF. As DNA, the CDR3 is TGTGCCAGCAGCTTCGGGACAGGGGATTTCGGAAATGAGCAGTTCTTC.

The chain uses TRBV19 and TRBJ2-7; TRBD2 matches at 7 bases. V was pared by 1 base and J by 0 bases, with 6 bases of the junction left unmatched. Per the germline V gene, CDR1 is LNHDA and CDR2 is SQIVND (reference sequence). The CDR3 contains 16 residues. The DNA for the CDR3 is TGTGCCAGTAGTATAGGGGTCAGCGGGGCCTCCTACGAGCAGTACTTC. It yields the protein CASSIGVSGASYEQYF.

The chain recombines TRBV11-3 with TRBJ2-2, with D unclear. From germline, CDR1 is SGHNT and CDR2 YENEEA. This CDR3 has 14 amino acids. The V and J ends lost 8 bases and 6 bases respectively, with 16 bases between them. CDR3 coding DNA: TGTGCCAGCCGCTGGCGGCTCCACTCCGGGGAGCTGTTTTTT. This codes for CASRWRLHSGELFF.

The chain links TRBV7-2 to TRBJ2-5; no definite D call. This CDR3 has 14 residues. V lost 5 bases and J lost 4, with 14 bases in between. Germline V gene sequence: CDR1 SGHTA, CDR2 FQGNSA. This CDR3 is CASSIDRLRETQYF. The CDR3 nucleotides read TGTGCCAGCAGCATCGACCGACTGAGAGAGACCCAGTACTTC.

CDR3 residues: CASSTYVRGGLTYEQYF. The CDR3 nucleotides are TGTGCCAGCAGCACCTATGTTCGCGGGGGCCTAACCTACGAGCAGTACTTC. The chain joins TRBV5-8 to TRBJ2-7; maybe TRBD2 (7 bases). Germline V gives CDR1 SGHTS, CDR2 YDEGEE. The CDR3 consists of 17 residues. V was trimmed by 4 bases and J by 2 bases, leaving 22 bases between them. Together with reference TRBV5-8 and TRBJ2-7, the CDR3 gives the full variable domain: EAGVTQSPTHLIKTRGQQATLRCSPISGHTSVYWYQQALGLGLQFLLWYDEGEERNRGNFPPRFSGRQFPNYSSELNVNALELEDSALYLCASSTYVRGGLTYEQYFGPGTRLTVT.

The chain combines TRBV14 with TRBJ1-2, with D possibly TRBD1 on 5 matching bases. The CDR3 contains 15 residues. V dropped 4 bases and J dropped 3 bases, with 15 bases sitting between them. From germline, CDR1 is SGHDN and CDR2 FVKESK. The CDR3 DNA is TGTGCCAGCAGCCCTCTCAGGGTGGATGACTATGGCTACACCTTC. Translating gives CASSPLRVDDYGYTF. Drawing the rest from reference TRBV14 and TRBJ1-2, the complete variable domain is EAGVTQFPSHSVIEKGQTVTLRCDPISGHDNLYWYRRVMGKEIKFLLHFVKESKQDESGMPNNRFLAERTGGTYSTLKVQPAELEDSGVYFCASSPLRVDDYGYTFGSGTRLTVV.

This clone has only a few counts. The rearrangement joins TRBV28 to TRBJ1-2; possibly TRBD1 for D (6 bases). The CDR3 extends over 15 amino acids. CDR1 MDHEN and CDR2 SYDVKM come from the germline V gene. Trimming cost V 2 bases and J 4 bases, with 14 bases left between them. Here the CDR3 DNA reads TGTGCCAGCAGTTTAGGGGGCAGCGAGGGCTATGGCTACACCTTC. This sequence encodes CASSLGGSEGYGYTF.

The rearrangement links TRBV5-1 to TRBJ2-5; 7 nucleotides line up with TRBD2. The CDR3 totals 13 residues. Trimming removed 6 bases from V and 1 base from J; junction bases left unmatched: 3. The germline gives CDR1 SGHRS, CDR2 YFSETQ. The CDR3 loop is CASNLAAQETQYF. CDR3 in DNA: TGCGCCAGCAACCTAGCGGCCCAAGAGACCCAGTACTTC.

The chain combines TRBV29-1 with TRBJ2-3; 8 bases align to TRBD1. Germline V gene sequence: CDR1 SQVTM, CDR2 ANQGSEA. The CDR3 spans 13 residues. With V trimmed by 3 bases and J by 5 bases, 4 bases remained unmatched. This CDR3 reads CSVEQGAGDTQYF. DNA for the CDR3: TGCAGCGTTGAGCAGGGGGCAGGAGATACGCAGTATTTT.

This sequence joins TRBV30 and TRBJ1-4; D is possibly TRBD1 (6 bases). Germline CDR1 and CDR2: GTSNPN and SVGIG (reference sequence). V was trimmed by 3 bases and J by 5 bases, leaving 10 bases between them. This CDR3 contains 13 residues. In nucleotides, the CDR3 is TGTGCCTGGAGGGACGGGACAAATGAAAAACTGTTTTTT. Protein product: CAWRDGTNEKLFF.